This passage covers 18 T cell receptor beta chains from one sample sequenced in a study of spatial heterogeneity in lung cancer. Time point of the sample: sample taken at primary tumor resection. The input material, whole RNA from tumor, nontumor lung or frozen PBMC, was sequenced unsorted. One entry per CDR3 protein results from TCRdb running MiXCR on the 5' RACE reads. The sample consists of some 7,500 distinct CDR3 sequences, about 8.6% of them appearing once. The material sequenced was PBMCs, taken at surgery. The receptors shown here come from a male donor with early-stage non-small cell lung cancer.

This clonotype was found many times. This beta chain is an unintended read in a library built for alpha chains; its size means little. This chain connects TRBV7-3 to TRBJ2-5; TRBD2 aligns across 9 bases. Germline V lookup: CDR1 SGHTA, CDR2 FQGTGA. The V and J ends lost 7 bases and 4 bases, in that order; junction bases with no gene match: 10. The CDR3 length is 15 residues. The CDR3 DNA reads TGTGCCAGCACCGTTAGCGGGAGTGCGGGAGAGACCCAGTACTTC. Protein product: CASTVSGSAGETQYF.

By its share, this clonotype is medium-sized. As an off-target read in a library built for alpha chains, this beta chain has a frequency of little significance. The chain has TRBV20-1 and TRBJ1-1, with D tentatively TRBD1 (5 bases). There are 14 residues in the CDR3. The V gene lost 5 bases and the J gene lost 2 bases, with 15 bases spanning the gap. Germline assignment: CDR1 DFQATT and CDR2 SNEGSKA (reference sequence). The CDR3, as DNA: TGCAGTGCTTACGCCGCGAGGGGAAACACTGAAGCTTTCTTT. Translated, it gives CSAYAARGNTEAFF.

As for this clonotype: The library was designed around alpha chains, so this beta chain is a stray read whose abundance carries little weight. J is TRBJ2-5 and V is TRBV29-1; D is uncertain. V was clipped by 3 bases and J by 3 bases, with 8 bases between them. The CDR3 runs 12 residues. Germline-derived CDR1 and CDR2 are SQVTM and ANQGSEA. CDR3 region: CSVDGREETQYF. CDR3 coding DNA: TGCAGCGTTGATGGTAGGGAAGAGACCCAGTACTTC.

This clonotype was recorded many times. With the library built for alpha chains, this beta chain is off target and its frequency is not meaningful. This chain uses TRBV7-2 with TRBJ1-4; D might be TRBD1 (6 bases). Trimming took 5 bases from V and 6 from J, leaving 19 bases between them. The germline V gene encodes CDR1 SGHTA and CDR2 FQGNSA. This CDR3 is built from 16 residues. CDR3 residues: CASSPLLGGGDEKLFF. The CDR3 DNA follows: TGTGCCAGCAGCCCGCTCCTGGGAGGGGGGGATGAAAAACTGTTTTTT.

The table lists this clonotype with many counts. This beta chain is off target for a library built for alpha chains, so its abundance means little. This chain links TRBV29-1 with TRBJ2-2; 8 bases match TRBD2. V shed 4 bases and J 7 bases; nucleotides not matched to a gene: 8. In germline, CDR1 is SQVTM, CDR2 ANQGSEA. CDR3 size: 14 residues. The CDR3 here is CSVVLAGGFGELFF. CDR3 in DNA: TGCAGCGTTGTTTTGGCGGGAGGCTTCGGGGAGCTGTTTTTT.

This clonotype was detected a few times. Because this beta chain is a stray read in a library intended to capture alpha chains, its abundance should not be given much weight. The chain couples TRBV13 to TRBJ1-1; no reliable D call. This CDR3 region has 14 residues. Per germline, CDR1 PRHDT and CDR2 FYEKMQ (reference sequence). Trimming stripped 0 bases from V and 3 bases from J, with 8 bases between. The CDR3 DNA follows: TGTGCCAGCAGCTTAGGGGGCGCGTACACTGAAGCTTTCTTT. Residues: CASSLGGAYTEAFF.

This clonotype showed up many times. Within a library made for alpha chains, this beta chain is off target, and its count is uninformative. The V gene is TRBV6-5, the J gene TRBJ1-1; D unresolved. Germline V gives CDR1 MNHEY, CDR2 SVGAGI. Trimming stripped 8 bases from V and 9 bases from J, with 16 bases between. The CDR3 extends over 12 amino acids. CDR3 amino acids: CASGIPRAQAFF. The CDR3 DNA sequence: TGTGCCAGCGGGATTCCGCGGGCCCAAGCTTTCTTT.

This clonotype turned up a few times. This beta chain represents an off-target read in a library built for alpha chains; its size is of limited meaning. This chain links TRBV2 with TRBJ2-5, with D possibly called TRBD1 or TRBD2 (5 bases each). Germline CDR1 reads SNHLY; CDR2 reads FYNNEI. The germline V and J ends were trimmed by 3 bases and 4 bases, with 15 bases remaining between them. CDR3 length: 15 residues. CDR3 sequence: CASSDFGQRGETQYF. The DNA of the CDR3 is TGTGCCAGCAGTGATTTTGGCCAGAGGGGAGAGACCCAGTACTTC.

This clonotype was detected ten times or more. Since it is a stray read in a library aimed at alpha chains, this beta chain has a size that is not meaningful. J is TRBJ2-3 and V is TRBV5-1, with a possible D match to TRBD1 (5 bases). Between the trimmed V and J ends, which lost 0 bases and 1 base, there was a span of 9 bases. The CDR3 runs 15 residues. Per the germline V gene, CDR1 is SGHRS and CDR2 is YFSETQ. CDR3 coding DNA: TGCGCCAGCAGCTTGGCTGACAGACGCACAGATACGCAGTATTTT. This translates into CASSLADRRTDTQYF.

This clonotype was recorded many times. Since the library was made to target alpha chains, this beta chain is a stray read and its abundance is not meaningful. CDR3 sequence: CASSLMWLGDNEQFF. CDR3 nucleotide sequence: TGTGCCAGCAGCTTAATGTGGCTAGGCGACAATGAGCAGTTCTTC. The V and J genes are TRBV7-2 and TRBJ2-1; no firm D call. Per the germline V gene, CDR1 is SGHTA and CDR2 is FQGNSA. Between the trimmed V and J ends, which lost 2 bases and 5 bases, there was a span of 13 bases. CDR3 length: 15 residues.

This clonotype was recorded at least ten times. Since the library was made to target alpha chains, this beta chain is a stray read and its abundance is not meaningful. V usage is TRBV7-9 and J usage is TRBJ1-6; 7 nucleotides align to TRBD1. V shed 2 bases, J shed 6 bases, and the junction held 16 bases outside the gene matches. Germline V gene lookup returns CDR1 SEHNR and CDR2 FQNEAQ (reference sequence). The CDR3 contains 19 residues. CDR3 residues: CASSLSLPGAGGFNSPLHF. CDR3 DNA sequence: TGTGCCAGCAGCTTATCCCTCCCGGGTGCAGGGGGGTTTAATTCACCCCTCCACTTT.

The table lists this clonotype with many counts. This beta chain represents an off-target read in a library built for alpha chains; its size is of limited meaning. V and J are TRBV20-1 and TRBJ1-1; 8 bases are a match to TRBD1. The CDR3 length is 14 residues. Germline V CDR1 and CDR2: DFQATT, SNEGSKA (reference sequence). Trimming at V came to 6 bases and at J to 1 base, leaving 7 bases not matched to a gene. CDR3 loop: CSATWTGTNTEAFF. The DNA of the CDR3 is TGCAGTGCAACCTGGACAGGGACGAACACTGAAGCTTTCTTT.

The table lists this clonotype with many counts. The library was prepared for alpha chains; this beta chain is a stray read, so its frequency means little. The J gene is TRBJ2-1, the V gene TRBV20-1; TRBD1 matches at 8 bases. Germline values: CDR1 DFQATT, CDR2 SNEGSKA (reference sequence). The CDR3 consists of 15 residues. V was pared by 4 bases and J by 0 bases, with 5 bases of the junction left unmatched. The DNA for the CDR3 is TGCAGTGCTACGACAGGGGCAAACTCCTACAATGAGCAGTTCTTC. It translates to CSATTGANSYNEQFF.

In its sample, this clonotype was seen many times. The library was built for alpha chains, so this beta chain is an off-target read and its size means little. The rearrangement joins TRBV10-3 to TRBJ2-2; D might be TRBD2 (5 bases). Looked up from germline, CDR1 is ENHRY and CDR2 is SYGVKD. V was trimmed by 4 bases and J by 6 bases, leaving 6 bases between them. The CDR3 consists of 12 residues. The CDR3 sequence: CAISVLAGELFF. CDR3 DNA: TGTGCCATCAGTGTACTAGCCGGGGAGCTGTTTTTT.

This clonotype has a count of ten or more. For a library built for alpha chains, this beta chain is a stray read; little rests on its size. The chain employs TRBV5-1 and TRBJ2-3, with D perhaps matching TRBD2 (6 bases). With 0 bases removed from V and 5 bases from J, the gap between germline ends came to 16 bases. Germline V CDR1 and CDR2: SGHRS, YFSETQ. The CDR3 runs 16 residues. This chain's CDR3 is CASSLGLRDLGDTQYF. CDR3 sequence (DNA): TGCGCCAGCAGCTTGGGTTTGCGGGACCTCGGAGATACGCAGTATTTT.

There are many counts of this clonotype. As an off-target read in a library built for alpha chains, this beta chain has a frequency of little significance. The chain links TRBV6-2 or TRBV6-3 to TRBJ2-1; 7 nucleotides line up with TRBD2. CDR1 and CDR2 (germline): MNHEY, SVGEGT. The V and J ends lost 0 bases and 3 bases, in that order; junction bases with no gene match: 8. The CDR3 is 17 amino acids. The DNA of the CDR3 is TGTGCCAGCAGTTACTCCCCCCCGCGGGGGATCTACAATGAGCAGTTCTTC. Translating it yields CASSYSPPRGIYNEQFF.

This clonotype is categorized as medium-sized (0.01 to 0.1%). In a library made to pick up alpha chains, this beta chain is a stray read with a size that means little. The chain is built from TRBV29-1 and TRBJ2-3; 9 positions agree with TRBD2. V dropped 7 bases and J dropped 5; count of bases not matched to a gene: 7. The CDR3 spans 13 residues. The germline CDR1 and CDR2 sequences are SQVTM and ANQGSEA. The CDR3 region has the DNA TGCAGCGGTACGGGACTAGCCGAAGATACGCAGTATTTT. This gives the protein CSGTGLAEDTQYF.

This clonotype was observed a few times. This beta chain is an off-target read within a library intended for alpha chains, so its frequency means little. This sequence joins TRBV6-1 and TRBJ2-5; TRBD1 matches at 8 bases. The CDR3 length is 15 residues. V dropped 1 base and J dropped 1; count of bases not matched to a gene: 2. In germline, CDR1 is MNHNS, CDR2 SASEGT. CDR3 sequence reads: CASSEGQGPQETQYF. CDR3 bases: TGTGCCAGCAGTGAAGGACAGGGGCCCCAAGAGACCCAGTACTTC.